The rows below give T cell receptor beta chains drawn from one sample of a study of blood T cells in healthy people across ages. MiXCR, applied by TCRdb to the 5' RACE reads, yields one record per CDR3 protein. Altogether 1.5 million to 2 million distinct CDR3 sequences are present, more than 35% being singletons, with the ten largest covering 20% to 25%. Specimen: blood. The receptors come from a human donor in good health. CDR3s include the opening cysteine and the closing phenylalanine or tryptophan. Fields, in order: J gene, V gene, CDR3 protein.

TRBJ2-5 | TRBV7-3 | CASSLRTGSETQYF
TRBJ2-5 | TRBV7-2 | CASSPNRATETQYF
TRBJ1-2 | TRBV12-3/TRBV12-4 | CASRPGTGGTYGYTF
TRBJ2-1 | TRBV11-3 | CASSPTANNEQFF
TRBJ2-7 | TRBV28 | CASSSPGGQSGEQYF
TRBJ2-1 | TRBV3-1 | CAGTNRDRAGEQFF
TRBJ2-3 | TRBV7-2 | CASSMPDTQYF
TRBJ2-1 | TRBV10-2 | CASSVGPLADYNEQFF
TRBJ1-5 | TRBV7-2 | CASSRDGGGNQPQHF
TRBJ2-3 | TRBV4-3 | CASSQDLPEKRYF
TRBJ2-5 | TRBV5-1 | CASSLNRGGSQETQYF
TRBJ2-1 | TRBV11-1 | CASVGLGNEQFF
TRBJ2-6 | TRBV7-3 | CASSSWTALSGANVLTF
NA | TRBV29-1 | CSVSPGGEQYF